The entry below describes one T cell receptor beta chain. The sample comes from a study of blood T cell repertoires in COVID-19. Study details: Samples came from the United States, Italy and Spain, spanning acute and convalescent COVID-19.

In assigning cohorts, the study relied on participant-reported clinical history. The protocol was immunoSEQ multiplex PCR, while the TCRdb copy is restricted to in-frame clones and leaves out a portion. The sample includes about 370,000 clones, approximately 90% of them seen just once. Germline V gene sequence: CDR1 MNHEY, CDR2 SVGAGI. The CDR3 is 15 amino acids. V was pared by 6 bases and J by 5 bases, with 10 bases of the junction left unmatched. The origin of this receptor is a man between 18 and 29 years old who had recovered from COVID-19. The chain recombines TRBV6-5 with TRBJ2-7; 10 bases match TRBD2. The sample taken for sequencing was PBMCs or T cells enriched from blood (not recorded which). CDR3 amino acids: CASSNQREGRHEQYF. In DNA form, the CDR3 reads TGTGCCAGCAGCAACCAGCGGGAGGGCCGTCACGAGCAGTACTTC.